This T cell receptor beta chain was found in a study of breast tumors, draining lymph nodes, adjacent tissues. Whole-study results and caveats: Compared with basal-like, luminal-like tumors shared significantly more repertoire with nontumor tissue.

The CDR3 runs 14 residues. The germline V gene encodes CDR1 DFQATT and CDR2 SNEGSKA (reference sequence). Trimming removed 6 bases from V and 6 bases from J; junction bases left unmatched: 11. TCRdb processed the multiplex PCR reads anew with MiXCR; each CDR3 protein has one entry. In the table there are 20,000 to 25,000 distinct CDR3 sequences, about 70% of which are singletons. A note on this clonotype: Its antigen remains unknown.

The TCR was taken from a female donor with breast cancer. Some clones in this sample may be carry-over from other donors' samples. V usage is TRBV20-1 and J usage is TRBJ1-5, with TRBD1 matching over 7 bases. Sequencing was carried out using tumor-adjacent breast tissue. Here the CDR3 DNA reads TGCAGTGCGATACAGGGGATCGGTTTTCAGCCCCAGCATTTT. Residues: CSAIQGIGFQPQHF.